The next 15 T cell receptor beta chains were all read from a single sample in a study of cytomegalovirus exposure and HLA in healthy donors. The data were produced by immunoSEQ multiplex PCR, yet TCRdb's version contains in-frame clones alone and is incomplete. Among about 150,000 clones listed, 70% to 90% were seen once. Sequenced material: PBMCs. The receptors shown here come from a man between 18 and 29 years old in good health and CMV-seropositive.

CDR3 bases: TGTGCCAGTAGGGTTACAGGGGGCCCGGAGCCCCAGCATTTT. It is translated as CASRVTGGPEPQHF. J is TRBJ1-5 and V is TRBV19; 9 bases fit TRBD1. CDR3 length equals 14 residues. Germline trimming cut 6 bases from V and 8 bases from J; bases unmatched to any gene: 8. Germline V gene sequence: CDR1 LNHDA, CDR2 SQIVND (reference sequence).

The chain combines TRBV12-2 with TRBJ1-1; whether TRBD1, the table's D call, matches the DNA was not checked. TRBV12-2 has pseudogene status. The length of the CDR3 is 16 residues. As DNA, the CDR3 is TGTGCAAGTCGCCCCCCGGTAGGTCCATTACCAGACAAAGCTTTCTTT. As protein: CASRPPVGPLPDKAFF.

This chain connects TRBV9 to TRBJ2-3; D perhaps matches TRBD1 (5 bases). Trimming left V 3 bases short and J 0 bases short, with 11 bases between. The CDR3 extends over 15 amino acids. Per the germline V gene, CDR1 is SGDLS and CDR2 is YYNGEE. Here the CDR3 DNA reads TGTGCCAGCAGCGGGGGCCTCCCTAGCACAGATACGCAGTATTTT. Translation gives CASSGGLPSTDTQYF.

The gene calls are TRBV29-1 and TRBJ2-5, with unresolved D. CDR1 is SQVTM, CDR2 ANQGSEA, per germline. The V end was cut by 3 bases, the J end by 1 base, with 12 bases between. The CDR3 covers 14 residues. CDR3 sequence: CSVEAGEGQETQYF. The CDR3 coding sequence is TGCAGCGTTGAGGCAGGCGAAGGCCAAGAGACCCAGTACTTC.

The V gene is TRBV4-3, the J gene TRBJ2-3, with TRBD2 identical over 9 bases. V shed 0 bases and J 3 bases; nucleotides not matched to a gene: 7. Germline CDR1 is LGHNA and CDR2 is YSLEER. The CDR3 consists of 17 residues. CDR3 DNA: TGCGCCAGCAGCCAAGATCGTAGTAGCGGGAGAACAGATACGCAGTATTTT. It is translated as CASSQDRSSGRTDTQYF.

V usage is TRBV28 and J usage is TRBJ2-7; 10 positions agree with TRBD2. Per germline, CDR1 MDHEN and CDR2 SYDVKM. With 2 bases clipped from V and 0 bases from J, the junction kept 4 bases outside the gene matches. CDR3 length: 16 residues. As DNA, the CDR3 is TGTGCCAGCAGTTTACTCGGGACTAGCGCCTCCTACGAGCAGTACTTC. This codes for CASSLLGTSASYEQYF.

The rearrangement uses TRBV15 and TRBJ2-7; 10 bases are shared with TRBD2. The CDR3 contains 12 residues. With V trimmed by 3 bases and J by 10 bases, 3 bases remained unmatched. The germline CDR1 and CDR2 sequences are LNHNV and YYDKDF (reference sequence). CDR3 protein: CATSSGTSAQYF. The CDR3 region has the DNA TGTGCCACCAGCAGCGGGACTAGCGCCCAGTACTTC.

This chain links TRBV9 with TRBJ2-5, with 7 bases identical to TRBD1. Germline V gene sequence: CDR1 SGDLS, CDR2 YYNGEE. There are 15 residues in the CDR3. V lost 5 bases and J lost 3; bases outside the gene matches: 10. The CDR3 DNA follows: TGTGCCAGCAGTAGACAGGGTCTTTGGGAAGAGACCCAGTACTTC. Protein sequence: CASSRQGLWEETQYF.

This rearrangement joins TRBV29-1 to TRBJ1-1; D possibly corresponds to TRBD1 (5 bases). Germline-derived CDR1 and CDR2 are SQVTM and ANQGSEA. V lost 7 bases and J lost 0, with 9 bases in between. This CDR3 comprises 12 residues. The chain's CDR3 is CSAGHLNTEAFF. In nucleotides, the CDR3 is TGCAGCGCAGGACACTTGAACACTGAAGCTTTCTTT.

For this clone: Other DNA sequences within the sample encode an identical CDR3. The rearrangement links TRBV9 to TRBJ2-7, with D tentatively TRBD2 (6 bases). The length of the CDR3 is 14 residues. Germline CDR1 is SGDLS and CDR2 is YYNGEE. The V end was cut by 0 bases, the J end by 1 base, with 8 bases between. CDR3 in amino acids: CASSVVAGSYEQYF. The CDR3 region has the DNA TGTGCCAGCAGCGTAGTTGCGGGGTCCTACGAGCAGTACTTC.

The V call is TRBV7-2, the J call TRBJ2-3; a weak D match, TRBD1 (6 bases). Germline values: CDR1 SGHTA, CDR2 FQGNSA. V was trimmed by 3 bases and J by 10 bases, leaving 26 bases between them. CDR3 length: 17 residues. The CDR3 protein is CASSFAPPGQPDGAQYF. CDR3 DNA sequence: TGTGCCAGCAGCTTCGCGCCGCCGGGACAACCCGACGGGGCGCAGTATTTT.

The chain couples TRBV9 to TRBJ2-7, with 10 bases matching TRBD1. The CDR3 is 15 amino acids. Germline V gene data show CDR1 as SGDLS and CDR2 as YYNGEE. V dropped 0 bases and J dropped 5; count of bases not matched to a gene: 5. The CDR3 DNA is TGTGCCAGCAGCGTAGCCGAGACAGGGGGCCACGAGCAGTACTTC. This encodes CASSVAETGGHEQYF.

This chain joins TRBV29-1 and TRBJ1-1, with TRBD1 as a possible D gene (6 bases). CDR3 length: 13 amino acids. Trimming removed 5 bases at V and 7 bases at J, with 17 bases between. Per the germline V gene, CDR1 is SQVTM and CDR2 is ANQGSEA. The CDR3 nucleotides are TGCAGCGTTTACCCGGGACATGAGTTTGAAGCTTTCTTT. Translation gives CSVYPGHEFEAFF. The entire variable domain, with the rest obtained from reference TRBV29-1 and TRBJ1-1, is as follows: SAVISQKPSRDICQRGTSLTIQCQVDSQVTMMFWYRQQPGQSLTLIATANQGSEATYESGFVIDKFPISRPNLTFSTLTVSNMSPEDSSIYLCSVYPGHEFEAFFGQGTRLTVV.

The genes are TRBV6-5 and TRBJ1-1, with D possibly being TRBD1 (6 bases). There are 14 residues in the CDR3. Germline V lookup: CDR1 MNHEY, CDR2 SVGAGI. V dropped 6 bases and J dropped 2 bases, with 13 bases sitting between them. CDR3 sequence reads: CASRMGQLNTEAFF. CDR3 coding DNA: TGTGCCAGCAGGATGGGACAACTAAACACTGAAGCTTTCTTT.

To note about this clone: Other DNA variants within this sample encode the same CDR3. The chain carries TRBV7-2 and TRBJ2-7; tentatively, D is TRBD1 (6 bases). V was clipped by 0 bases and J by 2 bases, with 8 bases between them. The CDR3 covers 14 residues. Germline V gives CDR1 SGHTA, CDR2 FQGNSA. Here the CDR3 reads CASSLAGAPYEQYF. DNA for the CDR3: TGTGCCAGCAGCTTAGCGGGGGCCCCCTACGAGCAGTACTTC.